This T cell receptor beta chain was sequenced in a study of blood T cell repertoires in COVID-19. About the research overall: COVID-19 samples collected from the United States, Italy and Spain covered acute and convalescent phases.

Per the study methods: Cell counts per sample came from amplifying reference gene primers. Assay: immunoSEQ multiplex PCR; the TCRdb copy retains only in-frame clones and omits some. V and J calls plus clone size are reproduced from that table; the DNA served to infer D and trimming. Of approximately 260,000 clones listed, 90% are singletons. V gave up 7 bases and J gave up 8 bases; unmatched junction bases: 12. This CDR3 has 15 residues. Germline assignment: CDR1 LNHDA and CDR2 SQIVND (reference sequence). This sequence was found in a woman aged 55-70 years with COVID-19, enrolled during active disease. The rearrangement uses TRBV19 and TRBJ1-4; TRBD1 agrees at 8 bases. Specimen: peripheral blood. The CDR3 nucleotides read TGTGCCAGTACCACAAACGCAGGGGGCCGGGAAAAACTGTTTTTT. It translates to CASTTNAGGREKLFF. Based on the CDR3 plus reference TRBV19 and TRBJ1-4, the full variable domain is DGGITQSPKYLFRKEGQNVTLSCEQNLNHDAMYWYRQDPGQGLRLIYYSQIVNDFQKGDIAEGYSVSREKKESFPLTVTSAQKNPTAFYLCASTTNAGGREKLFFGSGTQLSVL.